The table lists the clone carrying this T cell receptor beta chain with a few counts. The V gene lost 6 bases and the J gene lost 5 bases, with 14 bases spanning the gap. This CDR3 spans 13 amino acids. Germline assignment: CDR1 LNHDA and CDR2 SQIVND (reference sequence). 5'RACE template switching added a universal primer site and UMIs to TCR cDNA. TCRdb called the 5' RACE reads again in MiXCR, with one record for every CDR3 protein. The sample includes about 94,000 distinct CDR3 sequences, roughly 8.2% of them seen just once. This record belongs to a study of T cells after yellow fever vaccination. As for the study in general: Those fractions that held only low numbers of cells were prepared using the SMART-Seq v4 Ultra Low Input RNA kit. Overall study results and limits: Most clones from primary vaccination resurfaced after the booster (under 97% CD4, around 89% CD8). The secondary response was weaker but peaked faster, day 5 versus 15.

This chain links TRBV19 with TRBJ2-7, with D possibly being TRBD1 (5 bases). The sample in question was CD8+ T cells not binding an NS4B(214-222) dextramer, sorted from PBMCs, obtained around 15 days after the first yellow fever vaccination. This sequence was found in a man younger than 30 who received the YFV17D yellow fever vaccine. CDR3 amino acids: CASSLGQMDEQYF. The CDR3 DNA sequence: TGTGCCAGTAGCCTGGGGCAGATGGACGAGCAGTACTTC.